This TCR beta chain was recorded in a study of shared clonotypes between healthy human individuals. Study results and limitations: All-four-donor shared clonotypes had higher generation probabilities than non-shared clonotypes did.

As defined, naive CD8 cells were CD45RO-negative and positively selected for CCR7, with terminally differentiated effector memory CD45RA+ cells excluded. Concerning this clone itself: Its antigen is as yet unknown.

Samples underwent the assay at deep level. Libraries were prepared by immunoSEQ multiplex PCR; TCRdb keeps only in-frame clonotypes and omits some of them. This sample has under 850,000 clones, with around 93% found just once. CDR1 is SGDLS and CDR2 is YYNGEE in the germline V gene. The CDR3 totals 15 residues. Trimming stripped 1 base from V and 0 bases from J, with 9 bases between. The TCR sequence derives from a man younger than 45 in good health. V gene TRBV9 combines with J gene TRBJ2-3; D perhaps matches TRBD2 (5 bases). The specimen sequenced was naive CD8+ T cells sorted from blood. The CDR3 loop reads CASSVTSGSTDTQYF. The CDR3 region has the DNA TGTGCCAGCAGCGTAACAAGCGGTAGCACAGATACGCAGTATTTT.